These T cell receptor beta chains were read from a single sample in a study of T cell repertoires in cytomegalovirus infection. TCRdb called the reads again in MiXCR, with one record for every CDR3 protein. The sample has 560,000 or so distinct CDR3 sequences, 16% seen once. The material sequenced was CD8+ T cells from PBMCs. These receptors all come from a human donor in good health (CMV status not recorded). Some clones in this sample may be carry-over from other donors' samples. The CDR3 runs from the conserved cysteine through the conserved F or W. D genes are given only for firm matches. Not every row has a clone size; where given, it reads once, few, many or a size class.

clone_size d_call j_call v_call cdr3_aa cdr3_nt
many - TRBJ2-7 TRBV24-1 CATSEGRTYEQYF TGTGCCACCAGTGAGGGACGGACCTACGAGCAGTACTTC
few TRBD1 TRBJ2-7 TRBV6-6 CASSYRDRGLYEQYF TGTGCCAGCAGTTACAGGGACAGGGGGCTATACGAGCAGTACTTC
- - TRBJ1-2 TRBV10-3 CAISVGPFNYGYTF TGTGCCATCAGTGTAGGGCCTTTTAACTATGGCTACACCTTC
many - TRBJ2-7 TRBV28 CASSSPLNEQYF TGTGCCAGCAGCTCTCCTCTGAACGAGCAGTACTTC
many - TRBJ1-2 TRBV12-3/TRBV12-4 CASSLTEGYGYTF TGTGCCAGCAGTTTGACAGAGGGGTATGGCTACACCTTC
- - TRBJ2-3 TRBV27 CASSLFRASTDTQYF TGTGCCAGCAGTTTATTTCGGGCTAGCACAGATACGCAGTATTTT
- - TRBJ1-1 TRBV7-9 CASSRNAPEAFF TGTGCCAGCAGCCGGAATGCCCCTGAAGCTTTCTTT
many - TRBJ2-7 TRBV10-3 CAISLTAGRSYEQYF TGTGCCATCAGTCTAACGGCGGGGCGTTCCTACGAGCAGTACTTC
few TRBD1 TRBJ2-6 TRBV9 CASSGQGRGANVLTF TGTGCCAGCAGTGGACAGGGGAGAGGGGCCAACGTCCTGACTTTC
many TRBD1 TRBJ2-1 TRBV4-1 CASRQKGQGANEQFF TGCGCCAGCCGCCAAAAGGGACAGGGGGCGAATGAGCAGTTCTTC
many TRBD2 TRBJ2-4 TRBV12-3/TRBV12-4 CASVASGSSFAKNIQYF TGTGCCAGCGTGGCTAGCGGGAGCAGTTTTGCCAAAAACATTCAGTACTTC
many - TRBJ1-5 TRBV12-3/TRBV12-4 CASSLATLGGNQPQHF TGTGCCAGCAGTTTAGCCACCTTGGGGGGCAATCAGCCCCAGCATTTT
- TRBD1 TRBJ1-2 TRBV7-9 CASTLSGTGNYGYTF TGTGCCAGCACCTTATCCGGGACAGGGAACTATGGCTACACCTTC
few - TRBJ1-1 TRBV4-2 CASSQDRITEAFF TGTGCCAGCAGCCAAGATAGGATCACTGAAGCTTTCTTT
- - TRBJ1-1 TRBV27 CASSWGGAPAFF TGTGCCAGCAGTTGGGGGGGGGCGCCGGCTTTCTTT
few TRBD2 TRBJ2-2 TRBV27 CASSLLTSGSSGELFF TGTGCCAGCAGTTTATTGACTAGCGGGAGTTCCGGGGAGCTGTTTTTT
- - TRBJ2-1 TRBV5-5 CASSRQDSDLYNEQFF TGTGCCAGCAGCCGACAGGACTCAGACCTTTACAATGAGCAGTTCTTC
many TRBD1 TRBJ2-5 TRBV28 CASSSIPDREIRETQYF TGTGCCAGCAGTTCGATCCCGGACAGGGAAATAAGAGAGACCCAGTACTTC
- - TRBJ2-1 TRBV5-1 CASRHRVSSYNEQFF TGCGCCAGCCGCCACAGGGTGAGCTCCTACAATGAGCAGTTCTTC
few TRBD2 TRBJ2-1 TRBV5-1 CASSLVSGTREQFF TGCGCCAGCAGCTTGGTCTCCGGGACTAGGGAGCAGTTCTTC
few TRBD1 TRBJ2-5 TRBV4-1 CASSQKPGGGETQYF TGCGCCAGCAGCCAAAAGCCAGGGGGTGGAGAGACCCAGTACTTC
few TRBD1 TRBJ2-6 TRBV7-6 CASSLGGDRGFPGANVLTF TGTGCCAGCAGCTTAGGGGGGGACAGGGGATTTCCTGGGGCCAACGTCCTGACTTTC
many TRBD1 TRBJ1-1 TRBV7-8 CASSLDRGREAFF TGTGCCAGCAGCCTAGACAGGGGGCGGGAAGCTTTCTTT
- TRBD1 TRBJ1-2 TRBV6-5 CASSYSGQGRAITF TGTGCCAGCAGTTACTCAGGACAGGGGAGGGCCATCACCTTC
- TRBD2 TRBJ2-2 TRBV24-1 CATSEKTSGRTGELFF TGTGCCACCAGTGAAAAGACTAGCGGGCGCACCGGGGAGCTGTTTTTT
few - TRBJ1-6 TRBV6-5 CASREALNSPLHF TGTGCCAGCAGGGAAGCCCTTAATTCACCCCTCCACTTT
- TRBD1 TRBJ2-3 TRBV19 CASRRQGSPDTQYF TGTGCCAGTAGAAGACAGGGGAGCCCAGATACGCAGTATTTT
few - TRBJ2-1 TRBV10-3 CAISESQVEPRGEQFF TGTGCCATCAGTGAGTCACAGGTGGAGCCGAGGGGTGAGCAGTTCTTC
- TRBD1 TRBJ1-1 TRBV10-3 CAISETGVGAFF TGTGCCATCAGTGAGACAGGGGTTGGAGCTTTCTTT
- TRBD1 TRBJ2-5 TRBV30 CAWIRQGAGETQYF TGTGCCTGGATCCGCCAGGGGGCCGGAGAGACCCAGTACTTC
- - TRBJ1-1 TRBV5-1 CASSLGHQGIAEAFF TGCGCCAGCAGCTTGGGTCATCAGGGGATCGCTGAAGCTTTCTTT
many TRBD2 TRBJ2-7 TRBV2 CASSRLAGNSYEQYF TGTGCCAGCAGTCGCCTAGCGGGGAACTCCTACGAGCAGTACTTC
- - TRBJ2-7 TRBV14 CASSQDPITIHEQYF TGTGCCAGCAGCCAAGATCCCATCACTATCCACGAGCAGTACTTC